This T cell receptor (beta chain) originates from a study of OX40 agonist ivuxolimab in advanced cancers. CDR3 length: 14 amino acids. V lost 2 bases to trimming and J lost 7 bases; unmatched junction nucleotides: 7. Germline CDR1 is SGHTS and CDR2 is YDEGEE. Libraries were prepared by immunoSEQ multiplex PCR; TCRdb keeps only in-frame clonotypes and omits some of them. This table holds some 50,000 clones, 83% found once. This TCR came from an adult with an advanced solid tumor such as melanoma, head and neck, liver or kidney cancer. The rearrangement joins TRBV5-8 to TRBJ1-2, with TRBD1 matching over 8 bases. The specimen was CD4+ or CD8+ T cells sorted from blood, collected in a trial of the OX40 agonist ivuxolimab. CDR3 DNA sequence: TGTGCCAGCAGCTTTGACAGGGGATGGAGTGGCTACACCTTC. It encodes CASSFDRGWSGYTF. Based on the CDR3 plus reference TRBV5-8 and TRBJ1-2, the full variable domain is EAGVTQSPTHLIKTRGQQATLRCSPISGHTSVYWYQQALGLGLQFLLWYDEGEERNRGNFPPRFSGRQFPNYSSELNVNALELEDSALYLCASSFDRGWSGYTFGSGTRLTVV.